A single sample gave rise to the 14 T cell receptor beta chains below, sequenced in a study of spatial heterogeneity in lung cancer. TCRdb used MiXCR to reprocess the 5' RACE reads, holding one entry per CDR3 protein. Counted here are about 27,000 distinct CDR3 sequences, roughly 6.6% occurring once; the ten biggest clones make up approximately 23%. Whole-study results and caveats: Expanded alpha and beta TCR counts within tumors tracked tumor mutation counts.

The time point: sample taken at primary tumor resection. These receptors have no identified antigens. Sample: lung tumor tissue, taken at surgery. The receptors stem from a male donor with early-stage non-small cell lung cancer.

In its sample, this clonotype was seen many times. The rearrangement links TRBV29-1 to TRBJ1-2; D call uncertain. V was cut by 5 bases and J by 5 bases, with 12 bases left in between. This CDR3 is built from 12 residues. Per germline, CDR1 SQVTM and CDR2 ANQGSEA. The CDR3 spells CSVTDRFYGYTF. DNA of the CDR3: TGCAGCGTTACTGATCGATTTTATGGCTACACCTTC.

The table lists this clonotype with many counts. This rearrangement joins TRBV5-5 to TRBJ2-1, with D perhaps matching TRBD1 (5 bases). The CDR3 sequence is 16 residues long. Trimming pared 0 bases from V and 2 bases from J, leaving 12 bases between. Per the germline V gene, CDR1 is SGHKS and CDR2 is YYEKEE (reference sequence). In DNA, the CDR3 is TGTGCCAGCAGCTTGGACCAGGGTAGCACCTACAATGAGCAGTTCTTC. This translates into CASSLDQGSTYNEQFF.

This clonotype ranks as medium-sized. V and J are TRBV7-9 and TRBJ2-5; possible D gene TRBD2, 6 bases. The V end lost 7 bases, the J end lost 4 bases, and 19 bases lay between the germline ends. CDR3 length: 15 residues. Looked up from germline, CDR1 is SEHNR and CDR2 is FQNEAQ (reference sequence). The CDR3: CASTRAAGLGETQYF. Written as DNA, the CDR3 is TGTGCCAGCACCAGGGCGGCGGGATTGGGAGAGACCCAGTACTTC. The whole variable domain, filled in from reference TRBV7-9 and TRBJ2-5, reads DTGVSQNPRHKITKRGQNVTFRCDPISEHNRLYWYRQTLGQGPEFLTYFQNEAQLEKSRLLSDRFSAERPKGSFSTLEIQRTEQGDSAMYLCASTRAAGLGETQYFGPGTRLLVL.

This chain links TRBV4-2 with TRBJ1-2, with 7 bases fitting TRBD1. There are 13 residues in the CDR3. With 5 bases clipped from V and 4 bases from J, the junction kept 4 bases outside the gene matches. Germline CDR1 and CDR2: LGHNA and YNFKEQ. In DNA form, the CDR3 reads TGTGCCAGCAGCACGGGACAGTCCTATGGCTACACCTTC. Amino acid sequence: CASSTGQSYGYTF.

This sequence joins TRBV6-2 or TRBV6-3 and TRBJ1-1; a weak D match, TRBD1 (6 bases). Trimming cost V 7 bases and J 0 bases, with 12 bases left between them. The CDR3 contains 14 residues. In germline, CDR1 is MNHEY, CDR2 SVGEGT. The CDR3 DNA follows: TGTGCCAGCACGGGGGCTGGCGTGAACACTGAAGCTTTCTTT. It translates to CASTGAGVNTEAFF.

This chain links TRBV7-9 with TRBJ2-1, with TRBD2 matching 11 bases. The J segment lost 8 bases and the V segment lost 5 bases, leaving 14 bases of the junction unmatched. This CDR3 is built from 17 residues. CDR1 is SEHNR and CDR2 is FQNEAQ in the germline V gene (reference sequence). CDR3 coding DNA: TGTGCCAGCAGCCCACCAGGGGTAGTAGCGGGGGGGCATGAGCAGTTCTTC. Translated: CASSPPGVVAGGHEQFF.

The table lists this clonotype with many counts. The genes are TRBV7-2 and TRBJ2-5, with D perhaps matching TRBD1 (5 bases). The V and J ends lost 5 bases and 5 bases respectively, with 15 bases between them. The CDR3 runs to 14 residues. Germline V lookup: CDR1 SGHTA, CDR2 FQGNSA. Written as DNA, the CDR3 is TGTGCCAGCAGCCTTAGACAGACCCGGGAGACCCAGTACTTC. Amino acids: CASSLRQTRETQYF.

Sample share makes this clonotype medium-sized. This rearrangement joins TRBV7-9 to TRBJ1-6; 10 bases align to TRBD1. The CDR3 totals 16 residues. Germline V gene data show CDR1 as SEHNR and CDR2 as FQNEAQ (reference sequence). The V and J ends lost 1 base and 8 bases, in that order; junction bases with no gene match: 5. The DNA for the CDR3 is TGTGCCAGCAGCTTAGGGCTGACAGGGGGCTATTCACCCCTCCACTTT. It yields the protein CASSLGLTGGYSPLHF. The full variable domain, in which reference TRBV7-9 and TRBJ1-6 provide the parts outside the CDR3, is DTGVSQNPRHKITKRGQNVTFRCDPISEHNRLYWYRQTLGQGPEFLTYFQNEAQLEKSRLLSDRFSAERPKGSFSTLEIQRTEQGDSAMYLCASSLGLTGGYSPLHFGNGTRLTVT.

The table lists this clonotype with a few counts. The V gene is TRBV7-2, the J gene TRBJ1-2; D not resolved. CDR1 and CDR2 (germline): SGHTA, FQGNSA. V was trimmed by 2 bases and J by 1 base, leaving 14 bases between them. The length of the CDR3 is 16 residues. The chain's CDR3 is CASSLRGGRVNYGYTF. The CDR3 region has the DNA TGTGCCAGCAGCTTAAGAGGAGGGAGGGTTAACTATGGCTACACCTTC.

This clonotype was picked up many times. The rearrangement joins TRBV28 to TRBJ2-1; 10 bases map to TRBD1. Germline values: CDR1 MDHEN, CDR2 SYDVKM. V lost 7 bases and J lost 2; bases outside the gene matches: 5. The CDR3 is 15 residues long. This CDR3 reads CASTPGTGAYNEQFF. The CDR3 nucleotides read TGTGCCAGCACCCCCGGGACAGGGGCCTACAATGAGCAGTTCTTC.

This clonotype was observed a handful of times. The genes are TRBV12-3 or TRBV12-4 and TRBJ2-3; 10 bases fit TRBD1. This CDR3 is built from 15 residues. Unmatched junction bases numbered 4, after V lost 3 bases and J lost 4 bases. CDR3 DNA sequence: TGTGCCAGCAGTTTGCGGGACAGGGGCGCAGATACGCAGTATTTT. Protein: CASSLRDRGADTQYF.

About this clonotype itself: This sequence may be a read error, since a much larger clone differs from it by one base. The CDR3 does not end in the conserved phenylalanine or tryptophan, so this is likely a read error. V usage is TRBV28 and J usage is TRBJ2-7; unclear D gene. Trimming took 1 base from V and 1 from J, leaving 8 bases between them. The CDR3 is 14 amino acids. The V gene's germline CDR1 is MDHEN and CDR2 SYDVKM. CDR3 DNA: TGTGCCAGCAGTTTATTAAGCCGTTCCTACGAGCAGTACTAC. Its protein is CASSLLSRSYEQYY.

This clonotype was recorded many times. The J gene is TRBJ2-1, the V gene TRBV7-9, with unresolved D. CDR3 length: 13 residues. Trimming removed 5 bases from V and 12 bases from J, with 17 bases in between. Germline CDR1 reads SEHNR; CDR2 reads FQNEAQ (reference sequence). CDR3 sequence (DNA): TGTGCCAGCAGCCCACCCTCCCTGGGTTGGCAGTTCTTC. Translating gives CASSPPSLGWQFF.

This clonotype has at least ten counts. The chain employs TRBV15 and TRBJ1-1; D possibly corresponds to TRBD1 (6 bases). The CDR3 is made up of 14 amino acids. Trimming removed 9 bases from V and 1 base from J, with 15 bases in between. In germline, CDR1 is LNHNV, CDR2 YYDKDF (reference sequence). The CDR3 DNA is TGTGCCACTCGTAGGACAGCCAAGAACACTGAAGCTTTCTTT. This sequence encodes CATRRTAKNTEAFF.